This record concerns one TCR beta chain sequence. Antigen: not known. This entry belongs to a study of T cells expressing NK-cell markers. Study details: Cells sorted as CD3+CD56+NKG2C+, CD3+CD56+NKG2C- and CD3+CD56-NKG2C+ T cells supplied the TCR beta repertoires. HCMV seropositivity marked seven of the eight sequenced donors; one was seronegative. Regarding the study as a whole: About 1.0-7.0% of CD8+ T cells in several donors belonged to dominant NKG2C+ clonotypes. HCMV specificity was not established for the expanded NKG2C+ T cell clones.

This CDR3 spans 13 amino acids. Germline assignment: CDR1 ENHRY and CDR2 SYGVKD. TCRdb processed the 5' RACE reads again and assigns one entry to each CDR3 protein, with no DNA. The sample holds a few hundred thousand distinct CDR3 sequences. The sequence was collected from a man between 18 and 29 years old in good health. The sample consisted of blood T cells: a sorted CD56 or NKG2C T cell subset, CD4+ or CD8+ T cells, or bulk PBMC T cells (not recorded which). This rearrangement joins TRBV10-3 to TRBJ2-7; absent DNA, TCRdb's TRBD1 call cannot be checked. The CDR3 loop is CAIGRDRTYEQYF.